This T cell receptor beta chain was identified during a study of T cells in Graves' hyperthyroidism and ophthalmopathy. Amplified TCR beta CDR3 regions derived from RNA transcripts. The HTBI primer set was used in a first-round RT-PCR of the TCR CDR3. TCRdb reprocessed the multiplex PCR reads via MiXCR and lists one record per CDR3 protein. The sample has around 600,000 distinct CDR3 sequences; less than 45% are singletons. Broader study findings: Among clonotypes expanded in thyroid above 0.001, most were also found in blood. The model identified upcoming ophthalmopathy a median approximately seven months ahead of onset.

Not enrolled were patients with uncontrolled infection, other autoimmune disease, pregnancy or lactation. Diagnosing involved the use of clinical symptoms, serum thyroxine and TRAb, thyroid ultrasound and orbital computed tomography. Trimming took off 0 bases at V and 0 bases at J, with 12 bases between the two ends. The V gene's germline CDR1 is SEHNR and CDR2 FQNEAQ (reference sequence). The CDR3 length is 16 residues. This clonotype was seen at least ten times. Its antigen is not known. This chain joins TRBV7-9 and TRBJ2-7; the D gene is possibly TRBD2 (5 bases). The clonotype was recovered from an adult man with Graves' disease, either hyperthyroidism or ophthalmopathy (not recorded which). The source material was peripheral blood or thyroid tissue (not recorded which). CDR3 residues: CASSLAGGLSSYEQYF. CDR3 sequence (DNA): TGTGCCAGCAGCTTAGCCGGCGGGCTGAGCTCCTACGAGCAGTACTTC. The variable domain in full, completed from reference TRBV7-9 and TRBJ2-7, reads DTGVSQNPRHKITKRGQNVTFRCDPISEHNRLYWYRQTLGQGPEFLTYFQNEAQLEKSRLLSDRFSAERPKGSFSTLEIQRTEQGDSAMYLCASSLAGGLSSYEQYFGPGTRLTVT.